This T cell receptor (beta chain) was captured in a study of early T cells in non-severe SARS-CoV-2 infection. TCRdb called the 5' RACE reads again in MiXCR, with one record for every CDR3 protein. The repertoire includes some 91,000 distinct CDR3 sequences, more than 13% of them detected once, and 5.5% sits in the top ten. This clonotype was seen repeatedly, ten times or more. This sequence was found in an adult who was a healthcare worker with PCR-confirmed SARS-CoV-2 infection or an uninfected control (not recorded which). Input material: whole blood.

The CDR3 sequence is CATGYQPQHF. CDR3 nucleotide sequence: TGTGCCACCGGCTATCAGCCCCAGCATTTT. The chain joins TRBV6-6 to TRBJ1-5, with D uncertain. The germline V gene encodes CDR1 MNHNY and CDR2 SVGAGI (reference sequence). V was clipped by 10 bases and J by 5 bases, with 6 bases between them. The CDR3 consists of 10 residues.